This TCR beta chain stems from a study of technical replicates of blood from several donors. Here immunoSEQ multiplex PCR was the method, and the copy in TCRdb shows in-frame clones only, minus some. The sample comprises 75,000 to 95,000 clones, 90% to 95% of which are singletons, and around 0.37% rests with the top ten. Trimming at V came to 6 bases and at J to 2 bases, leaving 4 bases not matched to a gene. CDR1 and CDR2 from the germline V gene are MDHEN and SYDVKM. This CDR3 contains 14 residues. Specimen: T cells isolated from PBMCs. The chain links TRBV28 to TRBJ2-5; 9 nucleotides line up with TRBD2. This TCR derives from a human donor in good health. The CDR3 reads CASRGLARQETQYF. Written as DNA, the CDR3 is TGTGCCAGCAGAGGACTAGCGAGACAAGAGACCCAGTACTTC.